This T cell receptor beta chain was identified during a study of T cells in Graves' hyperthyroidism and ophthalmopathy. With respect to this clonotype: One junction end disagrees with the germline gene, perhaps due to a read error.

CDR1 is SGHTA, CDR2 FQGTGA, per germline. This CDR3 spans 15 amino acids. The source material, RNA transcripts, was used to amplify TCR beta CDR3 regions. In the first-round RT-PCR of the TCR CDR3, the HTBI primer set was used. In TCRdb, the multiplex PCR reads were re-called with MiXCR into one record per CDR3 protein. The sample carries 530,000 or so distinct CDR3 sequences, roughly 50% recorded once. The sequenced sample was peripheral blood or thyroid tissue (not recorded which). The TCR sequence derives from a woman younger than 35 with Graves' hyperthyroidism. The chain recombines TRBV7-3 with TRBJ1-3; the D gene is possibly TRBD1 (5 bases). CDR3 region: CASSLWGDSGDTIYF. The CDR3 nucleotides are TGTGCCAGCAGTTTATGGGGGGACTCTGGAGACACCATATATTTT.